Each of the 30 T cell receptor beta chains below was sequenced from the same sample in a study of early T cells in non-severe SARS-CoV-2 infection. TCRdb processed the 5' RACE reads anew with MiXCR; each CDR3 protein has one entry. The sample records 55,000 to 70,000 distinct CDR3 sequences, over 9% being singletons. Sequencing input: whole blood. These receptors all come from an adult who was a healthcare worker with PCR-confirmed SARS-CoV-2 infection or an uninfected control (not recorded which).

This clonotype showed up many times. Written as DNA, the CDR3 is TGTGCCAGTAGTATTCAGATGACGGGCGTCCTGACTTTC. It codes for CASSIQMTGVLTF. The V and J genes are TRBV19 and TRBJ2-6; the D is unclear. The CDR3 is 13 amino acids. Germline assignment: CDR1 LNHDA and CDR2 SQIVND (reference sequence). Between the trimmed V and J ends, which lost 3 bases and 12 bases, there was a span of 12 bases.

This chain joins TRBV6-2 or TRBV6-3 and TRBJ1-1; 7 positions agree with TRBD1. The CDR3 has 14 amino acids. V shed 4 bases and J 6 bases; nucleotides not matched to a gene: 8. The germline V gene has CDR1 MNHEY and CDR2 SVGEGT. CDR3 DNA sequence: TGTGCCAGCAGTTCTGACAGGGCTTTGGCTGAAGCTTTCTTT. It encodes CASSSDRALAEAFF.

V usage is TRBV13 and J usage is TRBJ2-6; 9 bases align to TRBD1. The CDR3 consists of 19 residues. Trimming removed 4 bases from V and 1 base from J; junction bases left unmatched: 11. Per germline, CDR1 PRHDT and CDR2 FYEKMQ (reference sequence). The CDR3 DNA reads TGTGCCAGCAGCTCCCCGGACAGGGGAAGAGGATCTGGGGCCAACGTCCTGACTTTC. Amino acids: CASSSPDRGRGSGANVLTF.

This clonotype showed up many times. The V and J genes are TRBV18 and TRBJ2-2; weak D call: TRBD1 (6 bases). The CDR3 sequence is 17 residues long. Trimming took 3 bases from V and 0 from J, leaving 14 bases between them. Germline CDR1 reads KGHSH; CDR2 reads LQKENI. The CDR3 protein is CASSPSLRTANTGELFF. CDR3 nucleotides: TGTGCCAGCTCACCCAGCCTCCGGACAGCGAACACCGGGGAGCTGTTTTTT.

Concerning this clonotype: A much bigger clone sits one base away, suggesting this may be a read error. V is TRBV7-8 and J is TRBJ2-1; the D is unclear. This CDR3 comprises 15 residues. Per germline, CDR1 SGHVS and CDR2 FQNEAQ. CDR3 nucleotide sequence: TGTGTCAGCAGCTTAGATGGGCCCCGAGCGAATGAGCAGTTCTTC. Amino acid sequence: CVSSLDGPRANEQFF.

CDR3 loop: CATSRELAGDSSYNEQFF. CDR3 bases: TGTGCCACCAGCAGAGAACTAGCGGGGGACAGCTCCTACAATGAGCAGTTCTTC. The gene calls are TRBV15 and TRBJ2-1; TRBD2 agrees at 11 bases. The CDR3 consists of 18 residues. Germline V gene lookup returns CDR1 LNHNV and CDR2 YYDKDF (reference sequence). Losses at the gene ends were 0 bases for V and 0 bases for J; bases not matched to a gene: 4.

This clonotype was found a few times. Here the CDR3 reads CASSQRQGHNEQFF. The DNA for the CDR3 is TGCGCCAGCAGCCAACGGCAGGGCCACAATGAGCAGTTCTTC. V is TRBV4-1 and J is TRBJ2-1; TRBD1 might be the D (5 bases). V was pared by 2 bases and J by 5 bases, with 10 bases between. The CDR3 runs to 14 residues. Germline V gene sequence: CDR1 MGHRA, CDR2 YSYEKL.

This clonotype has only a few counts. This rearrangement joins TRBV29-1 to TRBJ2-3; TRBD2 agrees at 10 bases. The germline gives CDR1 SQVTM, CDR2 ANQGSEA. The J segment lost 3 bases and the V segment lost 2 bases, leaving 2 bases of the junction unmatched. The CDR3 length is 14 residues. The CDR3 region is CSVELAGVTDTQYF. Written as DNA, the CDR3 is TGCAGCGTTGAACTAGCGGGGGTTACAGATACGCAGTATTTT.

This clonotype was observed a few times. The V and J genes are TRBV6-1 and TRBJ2-1; no reliable D call. The germline V gene encodes CDR1 MNHNS and CDR2 SASEGT. Trimming stripped 7 bases from V and 4 bases from J, with 14 bases between. This CDR3 is 14 amino acids long. CDR3: CASKGWVEYNEQFF. The CDR3 DNA reads TGTGCCAGCAAGGGATGGGTAGAGTACAATGAGCAGTTCTTC.

In this sample, this clonotype turned up many times. The CDR3 is CASSRGVYGGDSSLGTEAFF. The CDR3 bases are TGTGCCAGCAGTCGTGGCGTCTATGGGGGGGACAGCTCCCTCGGGACTGAAGCTTTCTTT. This chain uses TRBV28 with TRBJ1-1; 7 positions agree with TRBD1. Germline CDR1 and CDR2: MDHEN and SYDVKM. The CDR3 consists of 20 residues. J lost 5 bases, V lost 5 bases, and 26 bases had no gene match.

The chain combines TRBV3-1 with TRBJ2-7; D remains unclear. Germline loops: CDR1 LGHDT, CDR2 YNNKEL (reference sequence). The V end was cut by 0 bases, the J end by 4 bases, with 13 bases between. This CDR3 comprises 15 residues. CDR3 residues: CASSQDQISGYEQYF. As DNA, the CDR3 is TGTGCCAGCAGCCAAGATCAAATTTCGGGTTACGAGCAGTACTTC.

The chain employs TRBV10-3 and TRBJ2-5; D is unclear. V shed 5 bases and J shed 5 bases, with 6 bases lying between them. Germline CDR1 reads ENHRY; CDR2 reads SYGVKD. The CDR3 runs 11 residues. CDR3 sequence reads: CAISNGETQYF. The CDR3 DNA is TGTGCCATCAGTAATGGGGAGACCCAGTACTTC.

The chain uses TRBV20-1 and TRBJ2-7, with 8 bases lining up with TRBD2. There are 11 residues in the CDR3. Germline V lookup: CDR1 DFQATT, CDR2 SNEGSKA (reference sequence). V lost 5 bases and J lost 6; bases outside the gene matches: 3. Here the CDR3 reads CSAGLAAEQYF. Here the CDR3 DNA reads TGCAGTGCTGGACTAGCCGCCGAGCAGTACTTC.

This clonotype was detected only a few times. The rearrangement links TRBV11-2 to TRBJ2-1; possibly TRBD2 for D (6 bases). V gave up 2 bases and J gave up 0 bases, with 11 bases separating them. Germline V CDR1 and CDR2: SGHAT, FQNNGV. There are 16 residues in the CDR3. The CDR3 sequence: CASSLIGGASYNEQFF. CDR3 DNA sequence: TGTGCCAGCAGCTTAATCGGGGGAGCCTCCTACAATGAGCAGTTCTTC.

The sample holds many counts of this clonotype. This sequence joins TRBV30 and TRBJ1-4; D call uncertain. The V end was cut by 3 bases, the J end by 7 bases, with 12 bases between. Germline V gene sequence: CDR1 GTSNPN, CDR2 SVGIG (reference sequence). The CDR3 runs to 13 residues. CDR3 residues: CAWSRGHGEKLFF. DNA for the CDR3: TGTGCCTGGAGCAGAGGGCACGGTGAAAAACTGTTTTTT. The whole variable domain, filled in from reference TRBV30 and TRBJ1-4, reads SQTIHQWPATLVQPVGSPLSLECTVEGTSNPNLYWYRQAAGRGLQLLFYSVGIGQISSEVPQNLSASRPQDRQFILSSKKLLLSDSGFYLCAWSRGHGEKLFFGSGTQLSVL.

The sample holds a few counts of this clonotype. The gene calls are TRBV6-1 and TRBJ2-7; D uncertain. Looked up from germline, CDR1 is MNHNS and CDR2 is SASEGT. The ends were cut back, 7 bases at V and 1 base at J, with 17 bases in the middle. The CDR3 is made up of 15 amino acids. The CDR3 nucleotides are TGTGCCAGCACACGGGCAGGAACCATATCCTACGAGCAGTACTTC. Encoded protein: CASTRAGTISYEQYF.

This clonotype was observed at least ten times. V and J are TRBV20-1 and TRBJ2-3; the D gene is possibly TRBD2 (5 bases). V was trimmed by 0 bases and J by 5 bases, leaving 15 bases between them. Germline CDR1 is DFQATT and CDR2 is SNEGSKA (reference sequence). The CDR3 sequence is 15 residues long. The CDR3 DNA reads as TGCAGTGCTAGAGATATCGAACTAGTGGAAGATACGCAGTATTTT. Translation gives CSARDIELVEDTQYF.

Only a few counts were recorded for this clonotype. The chain combines TRBV10-3 with TRBJ2-5; TRBD2 matches 8 bases. CDR1 is ENHRY, CDR2 SYGVKD, per germline. The CDR3 spans 11 residues. V was clipped by 11 bases and J by 4 bases; unmatched bases: 3. CDR3 DNA: TGTGCCGTCGGGGGGGCAGAGACCCAGTACTTC. This gives the protein CAVGGAETQYF.

This clonotype was counted a few times. The chain has TRBV25-1 and TRBJ2-7; D might be TRBD1 (5 bases). In germline, CDR1 is MGHDK, CDR2 SYGVNS. CDR3 size: 13 residues. Between the trimmed V and J ends, which lost 7 bases and 3 bases, there was a span of 13 bases. The chain's CDR3 is CASTQGGIYEQYF. The DNA for the CDR3 is TGTGCCAGCACTCAGGGCGGAATCTACGAGCAGTACTTC.

In its sample, this clonotype was seen many times. The V call is TRBV7-6, the J call TRBJ1-5; D possibly corresponds to TRBD1 (5 bases). The V end lost 3 bases, the J end lost 2 bases, and 17 bases lay between the germline ends. This CDR3 region has 17 residues. CDR1 is SGHVS and CDR2 is FNYEAQ in the germline V gene. CDR3 region: CASSLGLPGGGNQPQHF. In DNA, the CDR3 is TGTGCCAGCAGCTTGGGGCTACCGGGCGGCGGCAATCAGCCCCAGCATTTT.

The gene calls are TRBV5-1 and TRBJ1-1, with 7 nucleotides matching TRBD1. V shed 4 bases, J shed 3 bases, and the junction held 6 bases outside the gene matches. Germline V gene sequence: CDR1 SGHRS, CDR2 YFSETQ. The CDR3 has 14 amino acids. CDR3 bases: TGCGCCAGCAGCGTCGGCCAGGGGGACACTGAAGCTTTCTTT. It yields the protein CASSVGQGDTEAFF.

The chain couples TRBV25-1 to TRBJ2-5, with 9 nucleotides matching TRBD2. The CDR3 has 16 amino acids. V gave up 3 bases and J gave up 2 bases; unmatched junction bases: 7. From germline, CDR1 is MGHDK and CDR2 SYGVNS. The DNA of the CDR3 is TGTGCCAGCAGTGAGCCCGGGACTAGCCGACAAGAGACCCAGTACTTC. This sequence encodes CASSEPGTSRQETQYF. Full variable domain (rest looked up from reference TRBV25-1 and TRBJ2-5): EADIYQTPRYLVIGTGKKITLECSQTMGHDKMYWYQQDPGMELHLIHYSYGVNSTEKGDLSSESTVSRIRTEHFPLTLESARPSHTSQYLCASSEPGTSRQETQYFGPGTRLLVL.

This clonotype was observed at least ten times. J is TRBJ2-7 and V is TRBV29-1; D may be TRBD1 or TRBD2 (5 bases each). V shed 4 bases and J shed 3 bases, with 10 bases lying between them. The CDR3 sequence is 12 residues long. Germline CDR1 reads SQVTM; CDR2 reads ANQGSEA. The CDR3 spells CSVVGDRYEQYF. CDR3 DNA: TGCAGCGTTGTCGGGGACCGCTACGAGCAGTACTTC.

J is TRBJ2-2 and V is TRBV7-6; no firm D call. The germline gives CDR1 SGHVS, CDR2 FNYEAQ. Trimming took 0 bases from V and 6 from J, leaving 8 bases between them. The CDR3 has 14 amino acids. CDR3 DNA: TGTGCCAGCAGCTTAGCTGGTTCCGCCGGGGAGCTGTTTTTT. It yields the protein CASSLAGSAGELFF.

This clonotype appeared many times. The chain links TRBV7-3 to TRBJ2-3, with a tentative D call TRBD2 (5 bases). CDR3 length: 15 residues. Trimming shortened V by 5 bases and J by 2 bases, and 14 bases separated the two germline ends. CDR1 is SGHTA and CDR2 is FQGTGA in the germline V gene. CDR3 coding DNA: TGTGCCAGCAGCCTTCAAGGGCGGGTCACAGATACGCAGTATTTT. Translating gives CASSLQGRVTDTQYF. The variable domain in full, with the rest retrieved from reference TRBV7-3 and TRBJ2-3, is GAGVSQTPSNKVTEKGKYVELRCDPISGHTALYWYRQSLGQGPEFLIYFQGTGAADDSGLPNDRFFAVRPEGSVSTLKIQRTERGDSAVYLCASSLQGRVTDTQYFGPGTRLTVL.

The J gene is TRBJ1-4, the V gene TRBV7-6; D unresolved. The ends were cut back, 6 bases at V and 3 bases at J, with 11 bases in the middle. The V gene's germline CDR1 is SGHVS and CDR2 FNYEAQ. CDR3 size: 14 residues. The CDR3 sequence: CASSGGLANEKLFF. CDR3 nucleotides: TGTGCCAGCAGTGGCGGCCTTGCTAATGAAAAACTGTTTTTT.

About this clonotype itself: A clone one base away is much larger, so this may be a read error. The rearrangement uses TRBV10-2 and TRBJ2-3; TRBD2 matches 7 bases. Germline CDR1 WSHSY, CDR2 SAAADI. The junction had 19 bases not matched to a gene; V was cut back by 8 bases and J by 5 bases. The CDR3 totals 17 residues. Written as DNA, the CDR3 is TGCGCCAGCGGCGACACTCGACTCACGTTAGCGGGAGATACGCAGTATTTT. It translates to CASGDTRLTLAGDTQYF.

J is TRBJ2-7 and V is TRBV7-2; D remains unclear. Germline V lookup: CDR1 SGHTA, CDR2 FQGNSA. V lost 4 bases, J lost 7 bases, and 8 bases lay in between. The CDR3 totals 11 residues. The chain's CDR3 is CASSSAREQYF. The CDR3 nucleotides read TGTGCCAGCAGCTCCGCTCGGGAGCAGTACTTC. Based on the CDR3 plus reference TRBV7-2 and TRBJ2-7, the full variable domain is GAGVSQSPSNKVTEKGKDVELRCDPISGHTALYWYRQSLGQGLEFLIYFQGNSAPDKSGLPSDRFSAERTGGSVSTLTIQRTQQEDSAVYLCASSSAREQYFGPGTRLTVT.

In DNA, the CDR3 is TGCGCCAGCAGCTTGGCCAACATAGAGACCCAGTACTTC. Its translation: CASSLANIETQYF. The J gene is TRBJ2-5, the V gene TRBV5-1, with D unresolved. The length of the CDR3 is 13 residues. CDR1 is SGHRS, CDR2 YFSETQ, per germline. Between the trimmed V and J ends, which lost 0 bases and 4 bases, there was a span of 7 bases.

This clonotype has only a few counts. The chain recombines TRBV25-1 with TRBJ2-7; TRBD1 matches 8 bases. The V gene's germline CDR1 is MGHDK and CDR2 SYGVNS. The V segment lost 4 bases and the J segment 7 bases; nucleotides outside the gene matches: 12. This CDR3 contains 15 residues. CDR3 in amino acids: CASSVNQGAKGEQYF. In DNA, the CDR3 is TGTGCCAGCAGTGTTAATCAGGGGGCGAAGGGGGAGCAGTACTTC.